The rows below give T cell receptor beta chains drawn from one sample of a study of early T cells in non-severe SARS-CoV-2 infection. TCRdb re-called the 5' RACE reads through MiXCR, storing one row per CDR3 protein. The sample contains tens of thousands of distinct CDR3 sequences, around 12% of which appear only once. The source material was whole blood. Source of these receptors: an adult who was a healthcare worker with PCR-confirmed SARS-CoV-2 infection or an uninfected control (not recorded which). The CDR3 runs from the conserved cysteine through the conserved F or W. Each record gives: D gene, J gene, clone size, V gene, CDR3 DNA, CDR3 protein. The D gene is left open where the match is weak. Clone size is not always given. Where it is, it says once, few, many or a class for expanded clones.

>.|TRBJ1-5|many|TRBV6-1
TGTGCCAGTATGGGACTGATAACAAATAGCAATCAGCCCCAGCATTTT
CASMGLITNSNQPQHF
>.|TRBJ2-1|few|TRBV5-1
TGCGCCAGCAGCGTACCAAACCGGGCCGGGGGCAATGAGCAGTTCTTC
CASSVPNRAGGNEQFF
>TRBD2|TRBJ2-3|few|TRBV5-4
TGTGCCAGCAGCACGGGACTAGCGGGAGTTACAGATACGCAGTATTTT
CASSTGLAGVTDTQYF
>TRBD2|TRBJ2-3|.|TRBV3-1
TGTGCCAGCAGCCAAGTGACGGGAGGGACGCCCACAGATACGCAGTATTTT
CASSQVTGGTPTDTQYF
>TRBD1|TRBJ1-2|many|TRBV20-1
TGCAGTGCTAATAAACCGGGACAGTCCTTCTATGGCTACACCTTC
CSANKPGQSFYGYTF
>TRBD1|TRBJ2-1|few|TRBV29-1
TGCAGCGGGGACAGGGGCAATGAGCAGTTCTTC
CSGDRGNEQFF
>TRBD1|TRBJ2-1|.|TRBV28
TGTGCCAGCATCGGACAGGCCTACAATGAGCAGTTCTTC
CASIGQAYNEQFF
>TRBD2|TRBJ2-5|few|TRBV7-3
TGTGCCAGCAGCTCCGGGCGGGAGGGCCAGCCGGAGACCCAGTACTTC
CASSSGREGQPETQYF
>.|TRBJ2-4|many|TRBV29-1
TGCAGCGTTGCCGCGCAGTCAAACATTCAGTACTTC
CSVAAQSNIQYF
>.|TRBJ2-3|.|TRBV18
TGTGCCAGCTCACCGGACTCAGCCACAGATACGCAGTATTTT
CASSPDSATDTQYF
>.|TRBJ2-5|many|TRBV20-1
TGCAGTGCTAGAAACTTAGACAGGTACCAAGAGACCCAGTACTTC
CSARNLDRYQETQYF
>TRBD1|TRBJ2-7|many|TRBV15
TGTGCCACCAGCAGAAAGGGGGCGTACGAGCAGTACTTC
CATSRKGAYEQYF
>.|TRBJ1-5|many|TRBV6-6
TGTGCCAGCAGTTACGGGGAGGGAGAACAGCCCCAGCATTTT
CASSYGEGEQPQHF